A selection of T cell receptor beta chains follows, all from one sample in a study of control samples from healthy donors and cancer patients. Profiling relied on immunoSEQ multiplex PCR, and the TCRdb table lists in-frame clones only, not all of them. The repertoire includes 150,000 to 200,000 clones, about 93% of them detected once, and over 1.3% sits in the top ten. Sequencing was done on a sample of blood. The receptor source for this set is a young man in good health. The CDR3 runs from the conserved cysteine through the conserved F or W. A D gene is named only where the DNA matches it firmly. Some rows mark clone size as missing; the rest say once, few, many or name a class of expanded clone.

J gene,clone size,D gene,V gene,CDR3 length,CDR3 DNA,CDR3 protein
TRBJ2-2,NA,NA,TRBV15,14,TGTGCCACCAGCAGAGAACATTTCACCGGGGAGCTGTTTTTT,CATSREHFTGELFF
TRBJ2-7,once,NA,TRBV7-9,14,TGTGCCAGCAGTCATCAGGGGCCGATCTACGAGCAGTACTTC,CASSHQGPIYEQYF
TRBJ1-2,NA,TRBD1,TRBV7-3,15,TGTGCCAGCAGCGAACAACAGGGGGGAAACTATGGCTACACCTTC,CASSEQQGGNYGYTF
TRBJ1-1,NA,NA,TRBV19,13,TGTGCCAGCTCCAGCCAAGGACAAAGGGGGGCTTTCTTT,CASSSQGQRGAFF
TRBJ2-7,NA,TRBD1,TRBV5-1,14,TGCGCCAGCAGCAGCTCAGGGGGTGGGTACGAGCAGTACTTC,CASSSSGGGYEQYF
TRBJ2-1,NA,TRBD2,TRBV3-1/TRBV3-2,15,TGTGCCAGCAGCCAAGGCGGGGGGGCTTGGAATGAGCAGTTCTTC,CASSQGGGAWNEQFF
TRBJ2-3,few,NA,TRBV2,14,TGTGCCAGCAGTGAAAACAGGGACACAGATACGCAGTATTTT,CASSENRDTDTQYF
TRBJ2-3,NA,NA,TRBV5-1,13,TGCGCCAGCAGCTTGCAGGGATCGGATACGCAGTATTTT,CASSLQGSDTQYF
TRBJ2-2,NA,NA,TRBV5-1,16,TGCGCCAGCAGCTTGGCTGGAAGGGTGTACACCGGGGAGCTGTTTTTT,CASSLAGRVYTGELFF
TRBJ1-1,NA,NA,TRBV27,16,TGTGCCAGCAGTCCGATACGCTCTCCAGGCGGAACTGAAGCTTTCTTT,CASSPIRSPGGTEAFF
TRBJ1-3,NA,NA,TRBV23-1,16,TGCGCCAGCAGTCATCGTAGCCCGGGGAGTGGAAACACCATATATTTT,CASSHRSPGSGNTIYF
TRBJ2-7,NA,NA,TRBV12-5,15,TGTGCTAGTGGTTTGTGGGGCGGGGACTCCTACGAGCAGTACTTC,CASGLWGGDSYEQYF
TRBJ1-2,NA,NA,TRBV6-1,14,TGTGCCAGCAGTGAGCAGATGGTAGAGTATGGCTACACCTTC,CASSEQMVEYGYTF
TRBJ1-4,NA,TRBD1,TRBV6-5,14,TGTGCCAGCCAAGGACAGGGTGGGAATGAAAAACTGTTTTTT,CASQGQGGNEKLFF
TRBJ2-7,NA,NA,TRBV4-1,17,TGCGCCAGCAGCCAAGAGGGTCCCAGCGACAGCTCCTACGAGCAGTACTTC,CASSQEGPSDSSYEQYF
TRBJ2-3,NA,NA,TRBV5-1,15,TGCGCCAGCAGCTTGGGGGCTAGCGGCACAGATACGCAGTATTTT,CASSLGASGTDTQYF
TRBJ2-1,NA,TRBD1,TRBV18,16,TGTGCCAGCTCACCACCGGGGACAGGACACTCCAATGAGCAGTTCTTC,CASSPPGTGHSNEQFF
TRBJ1-4,NA,TRBD1,TRBV24-1,15,TGTGCCACCAGTGACCCAGGACAGGGCAGTGAAAAACTGTTTTTT,CATSDPGQGSEKLFF
TRBJ2-7,NA,NA,TRBV3-1/TRBV3-2,15,TGTGCCAGCAGCCTCAGACCGGGGCCACCGGGTCCGGCCTACTTC,CASSLRPGPPGPAYF
TRBJ2-1,NA,TRBD2,TRBV25-1,16,TGTGCCAGCAGTGTTCATAGCGGGGGGCGGGGATATGAGCAGTTCTTC,CASSVHSGGRGYEQFF
TRBJ2-3,NA,NA,TRBV5-5,14,TGTGCCAGCAGCCCGGGACGGTCCACAGATACGCAGTATTTT,CASSPGRSTDTQYF
TRBJ1-2,NA,TRBD1,TRBV12-5,13,TGTGCTAGTGGCTCGACAGGGGTCTATGGCTACACCTTC,CASGSTGVYGYTF
TRBJ2-6,once,TRBD1,TRBV4-1,19,TGCGCCAGCAGCCAAGATCCCGGACAGGGGTTTTCTGGGGCCAACGTCCTGACTTTC,CASSQDPGQGFSGANVLTF
TRBJ2-1,NA,TRBD2,TRBV6-5,15,TGTGCCAGCAGTTACAAGCGGGGGGTCTACAATGAGCAGTTCTTC,CASSYKRGVYNEQFF
TRBJ2-3,once,NA,TRBV21-1,18,TGTGCCAGCAGCCGCTTAGTTTTACAGGGGACTAGCACAGATACGCAGTATTTT,CASSRLVLQGTSTDTQYF
TRBJ2-3,NA,NA,TRBV10-3,13,TGTGCCATCAGCGCCAGGGAGGCAGATACGCAGTATTTT,CAISAREADTQYF
TRBJ1-2,NA,NA,TRBV5-5,14,TGTGCCAGCAGCTCTGCGGACACTCCGGAGGGCTACACCTTC,CASSSADTPEGYTF
TRBJ2-1,NA,TRBD1,TRBV15,13,TGTGCCACCAGAGGGACAGACCCCCATCCTCAGTTCTTC,CATRGTDPHPQFF
TRBJ2-7,NA,NA,TRBV7-8,13,TGTGCCAGCAGCTTGGCCGGAGGTATCGAGCAGTACTTC,CASSLAGGIEQYF
TRBJ1-5,NA,NA,TRBV28,13,TGTGCCAGCAGCCCCCCAAGCAATCAGCCCCAGCATTTT,CASSPPSNQPQHF
TRBJ1-1,NA,NA,TRBV25-1,14,TGTGCCAGCAGTGCAATGATGGGGAACACTGAAGCTTTCTTT,CASSAMMGNTEAFF
TRBJ2-2,NA,NA,TRBV14,16,TGTGCCAGCAGCCGAGACAGTCTTCCGTCGTCCGGGGAGCTGTTTTTT,CASSRDSLPSSGELFF
TRBJ2-3,NA,TRBD1,TRBV27,15,TGTGCCAGCAGTATGGCAGGGGGCGCGTCAGATACGCAGTATTTT,CASSMAGGASDTQYF
TRBJ2-3,once,TRBD1,TRBV19,15,TGTGCCAGTAGTCCGGGACAGGGGCTTACAGATACGCAGTATTTT,CASSPGQGLTDTQYF
TRBJ1-6,NA,TRBD1,TRBV25-1,15,TGTGCCAGCAGTGAGCGACAGGGAGGCGATTCACCCCTCCACTTT,CASSERQGGDSPLHF
TRBJ2-7,NA,NA,TRBV7-3,17,TGTGCCAGCAGCTTAGGGAGAGGGCAGGGCAGTTCCTACGAGCAGTACTTC,CASSLGRGQGSSYEQYF
TRBJ1-3,once,NA,TRBV18,15,TGTGCCAGCTCACCACCGCCACGCGCTGGAAACACCATATATTTT,CASSPPPRAGNTIYF
TRBJ1-5,once,NA,TRBV6-5,13,TGTGCCAGCAGTTACTCACAGGATCAGCCCCAGCATTTT,CASSYSQDQPQHF
TRBJ1-2,NA,NA,TRBV7-8,13,TGTGCCAGCAGCTTAGAGGAAAACTATGGCTACACCTTC,CASSLEENYGYTF
TRBJ1-2,few,NA,TRBV7-8,14,TGTGCCAGCAGCTTAGGGACCTCTTTCTATGGCTACACCTTC,CASSLGTSFYGYTF
TRBJ1-3,NA,TRBD1,TRBV6-1,15,TGTGCCAGCAGTGAACGGACAGGGGGAGGAAACACCATATATTTT,CASSERTGGGNTIYF
TRBJ2-1,NA,NA,TRBV7-3,13,TGTGCCAGCAGTCAGAGCTCCTACAATGAGCAGTTCTTC,CASSQSSYNEQFF
TRBJ1-5,NA,NA,TRBV5-1,14,TGCGCCAGCAGCTTGGAAGGGATCAATCAGCCCCAGCATTTT,CASSLEGINQPQHF
TRBJ1-5,NA,TRBD1,TRBV6-6,16,TGTGCCAGCAGTTCAAACAGGGGAAAGTCCAATCAGCCCCAGCATTTT,CASSSNRGKSNQPQHF
TRBJ2-2,NA,NA,TRBV2,15,TGTGCCAGCAGGGGACGAGACCCGAACACCGGGGAGCTGTTTTTT,CASRGRDPNTGELFF
TRBJ1-3,NA,TRBD1,TRBV18,15,TGTGCCAGCTCACCACCGGGGACAGGGGGAAACACCATATATTTT,CASSPPGTGGNTIYF